This is a list of T cell receptor beta chains from one sample in a study of shared clonotypes between healthy human individuals. Produced via immunoSEQ multiplex PCR; TCRdb's table is partial and in-frame only. The sample shows about 1 million clones, more than 60% of them seen only once. Sequenced material: memory CD4+ T cells sorted from blood. Receptors originate from a man between 18 and 29 years old in good health. Each CDR3 is given with its conserved first and last residue. The order of the fields is V gene, J gene, clone size, D gene, CDR3 protein, CDR3 DNA. D genes are given only for firm matches. Rows give clone size only sometimes, using once, few, many, or a class for an expanded clone.

V: TRBV6-1; J: TRBJ1-5; size: NA; D: TRBD1; CDR3: CASLLGQGGNQPQHF; DNA: TGTGCCAGCCTATTGGGACAGGGGGGCAATCAGCCCCAGCATTTT
V: TRBV10-3; J: TRBJ2-1; size: NA; D: NA; CDR3: CAISERQGTYNEQFF; DNA: TGTGCCATCAGTGAGCGGCAGGGTACCTACAATGAGCAGTTCTTC
V: TRBV30; J: TRBJ2-5; size: once; D: NA; CDR3: CAWSVDGRTNLSETQYF; DNA: TGTGCCTGGAGTGTAGATGGGCGGACTAATCTTTCGGAGACCCAGTACTTC
V: TRBV11-3; J: TRBJ1-4; size: NA; D: TRBD1; CDR3: CASIHRELPGQGRGNEKLFF; DNA: TGTGCCAGCATCCACAGAGAACTCCCGGGACAGGGCCGGGGAAATGAAAAACTGTTTTTT
V: TRBV14; J: TRBJ1-2; size: NA; D: NA; CDR3: CASSQGAGAFAYGYTF; DNA: TGTGCCAGCAGCCAGGGCGCAGGGGCGTTCGCTTATGGCTACACCTTC
V: TRBV18; J: TRBJ2-3; size: NA; D: TRBD2; CDR3: CASSPQGLAVDTQYF; DNA: TGTGCCAGCTCACCACAGGGACTAGCTGTGGATACGCAGTATTTT
V: TRBV20-1; J: TRBJ2-1; size: NA; D: NA; CDR3: CSASDRNEQFF; DNA: TGCAGTGCTAGTGACAGAAATGAGCAGTTCTTC
V: TRBV5-1; J: TRBJ2-7; size: NA; D: TRBD2; CDR3: CASSLEAGGPYEQYF; DNA: TGCGCCAGCAGCTTGGAGGCGGGAGGGCCTTACGAGCAGTACTTC
V: TRBV5-4; J: TRBJ2-5; size: NA; D: TRBD2; CDR3: CASSTGAAGGLETQYF; DNA: TGTGCCAGCAGCACCGGAGCGGCGGGGGGTCTAGAGACCCAGTACTTC
V: TRBV30; J: TRBJ2-2; size: NA; D: NA; CDR3: CAWGWAGELFF; DNA: TGTGCCTGGGGATGGGCCGGGGAGCTGTTTTTT
V: TRBV10-2; J: TRBJ2-1; size: NA; D: TRBD1; CDR3: CASSERGQGLYNEQFF; DNA: TGCGCCAGCAGTGAAAGGGGACAGGGGCTCTACAATGAGCAGTTCTTC
V: TRBV25-1; J: TRBJ1-6; size: few; D: NA; CDR3: CASGDTASSPLHF; DNA: TGTGCCAGCGGGGACACTGCTTCCTCACCCCTCCACTTT
V: TRBV7-2; J: TRBJ2-5; size: NA; D: TRBD1; CDR3: CASSSYRGRQETQYF; DNA: TGTGCCAGCAGCAGTTACAGGGGGCGCCAAGAGACCCAGTACTTC
V: TRBV7-8; J: TRBJ2-1; size: NA; D: TRBD2; CDR3: CASTGLAGPNEQFF; DNA: TGTGCCAGCACCGGGCTAGCGGGACCCAATGAGCAGTTCTTC
V: TRBV6-5; J: TRBJ2-7; size: NA; D: TRBD1; CDR3: CASSYGTGLAEQYF; DNA: TGTGCCAGCAGTTACGGGACAGGGTTGGCCGAGCAGTACTTC
V: TRBV10-3; J: TRBJ1-1; size: few; D: NA; CDR3: CAISESTEAFF; DNA: TGTGCCATCAGTGAGTCCACTGAAGCTTTCTTT
V: TRBV6-1; J: TRBJ2-1; size: NA; D: TRBD2; CDR3: CASSVAGGSLGFYNEQFF; DNA: TGTGCCAGCAGTGTAGCGGGGGGGTCGTTAGGTTTCTACAATGAGCAGTTCTTC
V: TRBV10-2; J: TRBJ1-1; size: NA; D: TRBD1; CDR3: CASSFQGDTEAFF; DNA: TGCGCCAGCAGCTTTCAGGGGGACACTGAAGCTTTCTTT
V: TRBV5-1; J: TRBJ1-5; size: NA; D: NA; CDR3: CASSPNGGAGQPQHF; DNA: TGCGCCAGCAGCCCAAACGGGGGGGCTGGGCAGCCCCAGCATTTT
V: TRBV6-1; J: TRBJ2-7; size: NA; D: NA; CDR3: CASSEVTYEQYF; DNA: TGTGCCAGCAGTGAAGTCACCTACGAGCAGTACTTC